This entry concerns a single T cell receptor beta chain. The sample originates from a study of identifying expanded T cells in peripheral blood. The V and J ends lost 3 bases and 5 bases, in that order; junction bases with no gene match: 12. CDR3 size: 19 residues. CDR1 MNHEY and CDR2 SMNVEV come from the germline V gene (reference sequence). Here immunoSEQ multiplex PCR was the method, and the copy in TCRdb shows in-frame clones only, minus some. Of approximately 91,000 clones listed, around 89% are singletons. The clonotype comes from a person between 18 and 75 years old in good health. The rearrangement joins TRBV27 to TRBJ1-6, with 11 bases fitting TRBD1. The specimen sequenced was blood. As DNA, the CDR3 is TGTGCCAGCAGTTTTCTGGGACAGGGGGTCGGGAGAAATAATTCACCCCTCCACTTT. It codes for CASSFLGQGVGRNNSPLHF.